The T cell receptor beta chain described here comes from a study of blood T cell repertoires in COVID-19. As for the study in general: Samples taken during acute and convalescent COVID-19 were collected in the United States, Italy and Spain. PBMCs, B-cell-depleted T cells, or T cells were the source of the cDNA or gDNA that made up the material.

Original methodology: Reference gene primer amplification gave nucleated cell count estimates. Libraries were prepared by immunoSEQ multiplex PCR; TCRdb keeps only in-frame clonotypes and omits some of them. That table gives V, J and clone size, and the DNA gave D and trimming. Of 300,000 to 350,000 clones in the sample, roughly 85% were seen once. Between the trimmed V and J ends, which lost 8 bases and 4 bases, there was a span of 17 bases. Germline CDR1 and CDR2: MNHEY and SVGAGI. The CDR3 contains 14 residues. Participants were placed into cohorts based on the clinical history they reported. This receptor was obtained from a woman aged 40-49 years with acute COVID-19. The V gene is TRBV6-5, the J gene TRBJ1-2; tentatively, D is TRBD1 (6 bases). The sequenced sample was PBMCs or T cells enriched from blood (not recorded which). Written as DNA, the CDR3 is TGTGCCAGCCAGGTCAACAGGGTTGTCTATGGCTACACCTTC. It translates to CASQVNRVVYGYTF.